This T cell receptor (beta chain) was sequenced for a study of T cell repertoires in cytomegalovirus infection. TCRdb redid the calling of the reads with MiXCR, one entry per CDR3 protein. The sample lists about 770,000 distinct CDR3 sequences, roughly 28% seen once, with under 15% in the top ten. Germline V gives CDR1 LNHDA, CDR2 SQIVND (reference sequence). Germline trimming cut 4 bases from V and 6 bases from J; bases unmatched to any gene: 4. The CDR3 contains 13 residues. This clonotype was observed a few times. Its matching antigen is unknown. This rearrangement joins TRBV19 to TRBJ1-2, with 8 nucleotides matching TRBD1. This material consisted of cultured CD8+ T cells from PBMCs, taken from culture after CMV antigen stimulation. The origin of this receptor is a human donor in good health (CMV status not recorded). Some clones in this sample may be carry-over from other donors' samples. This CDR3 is CASSTTGEDGYTF. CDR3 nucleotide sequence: TGTGCCAGTAGTACGACAGGGGAAGATGGCTACACCTTC.